A selection of T cell receptor beta chains follows, all from one sample in a study of cytomegalovirus exposure and HLA in healthy donors. TCRdb's copy holds only in-frame clones and misses some; the assay was immunoSEQ multiplex PCR. This sample's clone table lists over 70,000 clones. The specimen sequenced was PBMCs. The source of these receptors is a woman aged 40-49 years in good health and CMV-seropositive. CDR3s include the opening cysteine and the closing phenylalanine or tryptophan. D genes are given only for firm matches.

J gene: TRBJ2-5
V gene: TRBV5-8
D gene: -
CDR3 protein: CASSRYAVETQYF
CDR3 DNA: TGTGCCAGCAGCCGATACGCAGTAGAGACCCAGTACTTC

J gene: TRBJ2-1
V gene: TRBV6-1
D gene: -
CDR3 protein: CASSDGGLSLPNEQFF
CDR3 DNA: TGTGCCAGCAGTGATGGGGGACTCTCCCTCCCCAATGAGCAGTTCTTC

J gene: TRBJ2-6
V gene: TRBV27
D gene: TRBD1
CDR3 protein: CASSSRGWGANVLTF
CDR3 DNA: TGTGCCAGCAGTTCCAGGGGGTGGGGGGCCAACGTCCTGACTTTC

J gene: TRBJ1-1
V gene: TRBV19
D gene: TRBD1
CDR3 protein: CASKIAGGWYTEAFF
CDR3 DNA: TGTGCCAGTAAAATTGCAGGGGGATGGTACACTGAAGCTTTCTTT

J gene: TRBJ2-1
V gene: TRBV5-1
D gene: -
CDR3 protein: CASSLAQNRLTNEQFF
CDR3 DNA: TGCGCCAGCAGCTTGGCCCAGAACAGGCTAACCAATGAGCAGTTCTTC

J gene: TRBJ2-3
V gene: TRBV7-2
D gene: -
CDR3 protein: CASSSRLEKDTQYF
CDR3 DNA: TGTGCCAGCAGCTCGCGACTAGAGAAAGATACGCAGTATTTT

J gene: TRBJ2-2
V gene: TRBV5-1
D gene: -
CDR3 protein: CASSLDSNTGELFF
CDR3 DNA: TGCGCCAGCAGCTTGGACAGTAACACCGGGGAGCTGTTTTTT

J gene: TRBJ2-3
V gene: TRBV15
D gene: TRBD2
CDR3 protein: CATSTSIAGGPDTQYF
CDR3 DNA: TGTGCCACCAGCACCTCTATAGCGGGAGGGCCAGATACGCAGTATTTT

J gene: TRBJ2-2
V gene: TRBV7-9
D gene: -
CDR3 protein: CASSFTGSTGELFF
CDR3 DNA: TGTGCCAGCAGCTTTACAGGGTCCACCGGGGAGCTGTTTTTT

J gene: TRBJ1-3
V gene: TRBV18
D gene: TRBD1
CDR3 protein: CASSSKIKTGWSRNTIYF
CDR3 DNA: TGTGCCAGCTCGTCAAAAATCAAGACAGGGTGGTCTCGAAACACCATATATTTT

J gene: TRBJ1-5
V gene: TRBV2
D gene: TRBD1
CDR3 protein: CASSFILSEGQGVNSNQPQHF
CDR3 DNA: TGTGCCAGCAGTTTTATCTTAAGTGAGGGACAGGGCGTGAATAGCAATCAGCCCCAGCATTTT

J gene: TRBJ2-5
V gene: TRBV30
D gene: TRBD1
CDR3 protein: CAWSTRQGVKVETQYF
CDR3 DNA: TGTGCCTGGAGTACTCGACAGGGGGTTAAGGTGGAGACCCAGTACTTC

J gene: TRBJ2-7
V gene: TRBV5-4
D gene: TRBD2
CDR3 protein: CASSSGLAGVEQYF
CDR3 DNA: TGTGCCAGCAGCTCGGGACTAGCGGGAGTCGAGCAGTACTTC

J gene: TRBJ2-2
V gene: TRBV7-8
D gene: TRBD2
CDR3 protein: CASSFGAGGLAGELFF
CDR3 DNA: TGTGCCAGCAGCTTTGGGGCGGGGGGGCTGGCCGGGGAGCTGTTTTTT

J gene: TRBJ2-5
V gene: TRBV19
D gene: -
CDR3 protein: CASTSALGETQYF
CDR3 DNA: TGTGCCAGTACTAGCGCTCTGGGGGAGACCCAGTACTTC

J gene: TRBJ1-5
V gene: TRBV5-8
D gene: -
CDR3 protein: CASRTSGVSGFYSNQPQHF
CDR3 DNA: TGTGCCAGCAGGACATCAGGGGTTTCGGGGTTTTATAGCAATCAGCCCCAGCATTTT

J gene: TRBJ1-1
V gene: TRBV11-3
D gene: -
CDR3 protein: CASSPGGGIGDTEAFF
CDR3 DNA: TGTGCCAGCAGCCCGGGAGGGGGGATAGGGGACACTGAAGCTTTCTTT

J gene: TRBJ1-2
V gene: TRBV25-1
D gene: TRBD1
CDR3 protein: CASSEYGDRGQRGYTF
CDR3 DNA: TGTGCCAGCAGTGAATATGGGGACAGGGGGCAAAGGGGCTACACCTTC

J gene: TRBJ2-2
V gene: TRBV11-2
D gene: TRBD2
CDR3 protein: CASSWGLSGGGTNTGELFF
CDR3 DNA: TGTGCCAGCAGCTGGGGACTTAGCGGGGGGGGAACGAACACCGGGGAGCTGTTTTTT

J gene: TRBJ1-2
V gene: TRBV2
D gene: -
CDR3 protein: CASRGDYGYTF
CDR3 DNA: TGTGCCAGCAGAGGGGACTATGGCTACACCTTC

J gene: TRBJ2-3
V gene: TRBV7-2
D gene: TRBD2
CDR3 protein: CASSLEPGLAGTDTQYF
CDR3 DNA: TGTGCCAGCAGCTTAGAGCCGGGACTAGCGGGCACAGATACGCAGTATTTT

J gene: TRBJ2-2
V gene: TRBV5-1
D gene: TRBD1
CDR3 protein: CASSLGGQAFTGELFF
CDR3 DNA: TGCGCCAGCAGCTTGGGTGGACAGGCCTTTACCGGGGAGCTGTTTTTT

J gene: TRBJ2-3
V gene: TRBV6-5
D gene: TRBD1
CDR3 protein: CASSYSRDRATDTQYF
CDR3 DNA: TGTGCCAGCAGTTACTCGAGGGACAGGGCCACAGATACGCAGTATTTT

J gene: TRBJ1-5
V gene: TRBV11-2
D gene: -
CDR3 protein: CASSLGADQPQHF
CDR3 DNA: TGTGCCAGCAGCTTAGGGGCCGATCAGCCCCAGCATTTT

J gene: TRBJ1-3
V gene: TRBV10-3
D gene: -
CDR3 protein: CATRGGSGNTIYF
CDR3 DNA: TGTGCCACTAGGGGGGGCTCTGGAAACACCATATATTTT

J gene: TRBJ2-3
V gene: TRBV9
D gene: TRBD2
CDR3 protein: CASSVARREGTDTQYF
CDR3 DNA: TGTGCCAGCAGCGTAGCTCGGCGGGAGGGCACAGATACGCAGTATTTT

J gene: TRBJ2-5
V gene: TRBV30
D gene: TRBD1
CDR3 protein: CAWSGDRGVAQYF
CDR3 DNA: TGTGCCTGGAGTGGGGACAGGGGGGTGGCCCAGTACTTC